This T cell receptor beta chain derives from a study of CD8 T cells in ankylosing spondylitis. This clonotype was observed a single time. Its antigen remains unknown. The study's findings and limits: Significantly higher representation of disease-linked clones was reported for matched ankylosing spondylitis synovial fluid. What appeared characteristic of ankylosing spondylitis blood was a TCR beta motif of eight highly homologous variants. Those disease-linked clones were CD8+; they were also relatively rare in peripheral blood.

Quantitative 5'-RACE was performed with molecular barcodes, and it yielded the TCR beta libraries. MiXCR, applied by TCRdb to the 5' RACE reads, yields one record per CDR3 protein. The data show 470,000 or so distinct CDR3 sequences, more than 25% seen once. Between the trimmed V and J ends, which lost 6 bases and 0 bases, there was a span of 12 bases. The CDR3 consists of 15 residues. Germline values: CDR1 MNHNS, CDR2 SASEGT. The sequence derives from a male donor with ankylosing spondylitis. The V and J genes are TRBV6-1 and TRBJ1-5; D not resolved. The sequenced sample was blood, either unsorted or a sorted T cell fraction (not recorded which). CDR3 DNA sequence: TGTGCCAGCAGCCAAGAAGGGAATAGCAATCAGCCCCAGCATTTT. Its protein product is CASSQEGNSNQPQHF.